This TCR beta chain was identified in a study of blood T cell repertoires in COVID-19. TCRdb's table, derived via immunoSEQ multiplex PCR, lists solely in-frame clones and lacks some. The sample consists of about 88,000 clones, around nine tenths of them appearing once. CDR3 size: 15 residues. Germline loops: CDR1 KGHSH, CDR2 LQKENI. J gave up 5 bases and V 0 bases, and 3 bases lay outside the gene matches. The material sequenced was peripheral blood. V gene TRBV18 combines with J gene TRBJ1-4; 7 bases line up with TRBD1. The sequence derives from a man aged 55 to 70 with acute or convalescent COVID-19. The CDR3 reads CASSPPDRLNEKLFF. In nucleotides, the CDR3 is TGTGCCAGCTCACCACCGGACAGGCTAAATGAAAAACTGTTTTTT.